Listed below are T cell receptor beta chains from one sample, sequenced in a study of T cells after yellow fever vaccination. TCRdb reprocessed the 5' RACE reads with MiXCR, giving one entry per CDR3 protein. Here the sample spans hundreds of thousands of distinct CDR3 sequences, approximately 16% being singletons. The sample consisted of PBMCs, taken 5 days after the first yellow fever vaccination. The receptors shown here come from a man between 18 and 35 years old who received the YFV17D yellow fever vaccine. Both conserved end residues are part of each CDR3. Fields, in order: D gene, V gene, J gene, clone size, CDR3 protein, CDR3 DNA. The D gene is left open where the match is weak. A clone size is listed for some rows: how often the clone was seen (once, few, many), or a class if it is expanded.

>-|TRBV5-1|TRBJ1-1|few
CASSLMGGAITEAFF
TGCGCCAGCAGCTTGATGGGGGGGGCCATCACTGAAGCTTTCTTT
>-|TRBV9|TRBJ1-2|few
CASSGGQWEGYTF
TGTGCCAGCAGCGGAGGACAGTGGGAGGGCTACACCTTC
>-|TRBV15|TRBJ2-5|-
CATSRGTGTRETQYF
TGTGCCACCAGCAGAGGGACCGGAACTCGGGAGACCCAGTACTTC
>TRBD1|TRBV20-1|TRBJ1-4|few
CSATGTGQEKLFF
TGCAGTGCAACCGGGACAGGGCAAGAAAAACTGTTTTTT
>TRBD1|TRBV10-3|TRBJ2-7|few
CAISEMDRAYEQYF
TGTGCCATCAGTGAGATGGACAGGGCGTACGAGCAGTACTTC
>TRBD1|TRBV15|TRBJ1-1|-
CATSRDQGAVNTEAFF
TGTGCCACCAGCAGAGATCAGGGGGCCGTGAACACTGAAGCTTTCTTT
>-|TRBV7-3|TRBJ1-1|-
CASSLRTDGPEAFF
TGTGCCAGCAGCTTACGGACGGACGGCCCTGAAGCTTTCTTT
>-|TRBV11-2|TRBJ2-3|-
CASSLGSGQGEQSDTQYF
TGTGCCAGCAGCTTAGGGAGTGGGCAGGGTGAACAATCAGATACGCAGTATTTT
>TRBD1|TRBV11-1|TRBJ2-5|once
CASSHPEQGFPYQETQYF
TGTGCCAGCAGCCACCCGGAACAGGGGTTCCCGTACCAAGAGACCCAGTACTTC
>-|TRBV12-3/TRBV12-4|TRBJ2-1|few
CASTYLGQTGGAYNEQFF
TGTGCCAGCACATATTTAGGCCAAACAGGGGGGGCCTACAATGAGCAGTTCTTC
>-|TRBV29-1|TRBJ2-1|-
CSVEWGGLPRNEQFF
TGCAGCGTTGAATGGGGGGGCCTTCCCCGCAATGAGCAGTTCTTC